This T cell receptor (beta chain) was sequenced in a study of early T cells in non-severe SARS-CoV-2 infection. Background on the study: Sequenced material consisted of bulk RNA (from unsorted whole blood), and chains were unpaired.

The study, taken as a whole, reports: Lookups in VDJdb leaned toward anti-spike CD8 responses and missed private and CD4 specificities.

Attached unique molecular identifiers marked individual cDNA molecules. TCRdb re-analysed the 5' RACE reads in MiXCR, keeping a single row per CDR3 protein. The sample consists of 65,000 to 80,000 distinct CDR3 sequences, approximately 13% of them appearing once. V shed 6 bases, J shed 14 bases, and the junction held 11 bases outside the gene matches. The germline V gene encodes CDR1 SQVTM and CDR2 ANQGSEA. This CDR3 region has 11 residues. This clonotype was found many times. Its antigen is not known. The chain links TRBV29-1 to TRBJ2-3, with 7 bases fitting TRBD2. Specimen: whole blood. The clonotype originates from an adult who was a healthcare worker with PCR-confirmed SARS-CoV-2 infection or an uninfected control (not recorded which). The CDR3 spells CSVGEGFYLYF. For the CDR3, the DNA is TGCAGCGTCGGGGAGGGTTTCTATTTGTATTTT.